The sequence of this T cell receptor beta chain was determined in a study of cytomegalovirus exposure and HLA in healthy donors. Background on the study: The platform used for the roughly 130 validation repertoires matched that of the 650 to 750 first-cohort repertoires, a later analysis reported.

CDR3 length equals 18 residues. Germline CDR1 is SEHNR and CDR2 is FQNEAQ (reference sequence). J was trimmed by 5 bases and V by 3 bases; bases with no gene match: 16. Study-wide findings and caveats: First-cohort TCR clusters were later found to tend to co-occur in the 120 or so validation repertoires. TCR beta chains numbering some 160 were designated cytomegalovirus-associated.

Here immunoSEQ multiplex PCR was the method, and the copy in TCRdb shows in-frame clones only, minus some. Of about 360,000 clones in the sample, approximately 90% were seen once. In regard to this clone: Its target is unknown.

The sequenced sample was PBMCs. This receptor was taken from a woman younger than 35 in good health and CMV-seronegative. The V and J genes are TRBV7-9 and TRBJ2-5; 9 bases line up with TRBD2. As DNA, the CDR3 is TGTGCCAGCAGCTTCTCGCGGGGCGGGGGGGCTTATACGGAGACCCAGTACTTC. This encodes CASSFSRGGGAYTETQYF. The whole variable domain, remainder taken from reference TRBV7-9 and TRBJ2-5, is DTGVSQNPRHKITKRGQNVTFRCDPISEHNRLYWYRQTLGQGPEFLTYFQNEAQLEKSRLLSDRFSAERPKGSFSTLEIQRTEQGDSAMYLCASSFSRGGGAYTETQYFGPGTRLLVL.